What follows is one T cell receptor beta chain and its context. Its antigen is not identified. Method: immunoSEQ multiplex PCR; TCRdb's copy keeps in-frame clones and lacks some. Altogether about 16,000 clones are present, 90% being singletons, with the ten largest covering approximately 28%. The data are from a study of OX40 agonist ivuxolimab in advanced cancers. Background on the study: Patients with prior anti-PD-1, anti-PD-L1 or anti-CTLA-4 therapy were eligible; less than 50% had some. General observations from the study: On average, CD8+ T cells showed a greater number of expanded clones than CD4+. Antigen specificity of clonally expanded peripheral T cells was not established.

The CDR3 length is 14 residues. CDR1 and CDR2 from the germline V gene are SGHNT and YENEEA. Trimming stripped 3 bases from V and 8 bases from J, with 15 bases between. Sequencing used CD4+ or CD8+ T cells sorted from blood, obtained in a trial of the OX40 agonist ivuxolimab. The TCR was taken from an adult with an advanced solid tumor such as melanoma, head and neck, liver or kidney cancer. The rearrangement joins TRBV11-3 to TRBJ2-3; a possible D gene is TRBD1 (5 bases). The DNA of the CDR3 is TGTGCCAGCAGCTTTACCAGTGGGCAGGGTACGCAGTATTTT. This encodes CASSFTSGQGTQYF.